This TCR beta chain was sequenced for a study of graft-versus-host responses after intestinal transplantation. Study-wide context: Grafts were multivisceral, liver-intestinal, or isolated intestinal. Broader study findings: Allografts of one patient group, those with graft-donor T cell macrochimerism, had high graft-versus-host to host-versus-graft clonal ratios. Recipient marrow held GvH clones, some first seen in ileum or blood.

The CDR3 is 13 amino acids. Between the trimmed V and J ends, which lost 2 bases and 2 bases, there was a span of 7 bases. Germline V CDR1 and CDR2: MDHEN, SYDVKM. This clone occurred once. Its antigen remains unknown. Only in-frame clones appear in the TCRdb table, and some are missing; sequencing was by immunoSEQ multiplex PCR. The sample contains some 120,000 clones, over 75% of which appear only once. The sequence came from a human donor who received an intestinal transplant. The J gene is TRBJ2-7, the V gene TRBV28; D not certain. This specimen consisted of unstimulated CD4+ T cells sorted from spleen or lymph node cells, obtained before intestinal transplant. Here the CDR3 DNA reads TGTGCCAGCAGTTTAGGTACACCCTACGAGCAGTACTTC. Residues: CASSLGTPYEQYF.